The next 17 T cell receptor beta chains were all read from a single sample in a study of breast tumors, draining lymph nodes, adjacent tissues. TCRdb called the multiplex PCR reads again in MiXCR, with one record for every CDR3 protein. The sample has around 25,000 distinct CDR3 sequences; approximately 20% are singletons. Material: breast tumor tissue. The source is a female donor with breast cancer. Some clones in this sample may be carry-over from other donors' samples.

This clonotype has at least ten counts. The rearrangement uses TRBV12-3 or TRBV12-4 and TRBJ2-7, with a weak D call TRBD2 (6 bases). The CDR3 spans 13 residues. Trimming pared 4 bases from V and 6 bases from J, leaving 13 bases between. CDR3 nucleotide sequence: TGTGCCAGCAGTTCTTTAGGGAGGATCGAGCAGTACTTC. Amino acid sequence: CASSSLGRIEQYF.

This clonotype was picked up many times. The gene calls are TRBV12-5 and TRBJ1-5; D not resolved. CDR3 size: 13 residues. Trimming left V 1 base short and J 7 bases short, with 8 bases between. Germline assignment: CDR1 LGHNT and CDR2 FRNRAP. CDR3 nucleotides: TGTGCTAGTGGTTTGGGAGGGCCCCAGCCCCAGCATTTT. Amino acids: CASGLGGPQPQHF.

This clonotype was observed many times. The V gene is TRBV10-3, the J gene TRBJ2-1, with TRBD2 matching over 7 bases. This CDR3 has 14 amino acids. The ends lost 3 bases at V and 2 bases at J; junction bases unmatched: 1. Germline V gene lookup returns CDR1 ENHRY and CDR2 SYGVKD. CDR3 loop: CAISESGTYNEQFF. DNA of the CDR3: TGTGCCATCAGTGAAAGCGGGACCTACAATGAGCAGTTCTTC.

This clonotype was counted ten times or more. The chain joins TRBV6-2 or TRBV6-3 to TRBJ1-3; unclear D gene. The germline gives CDR1 MNHEY, CDR2 SVGEGT. Deletions cut 5 bases from V and 0 bases from J, with 2 bases between. This CDR3 comprises 12 residues. The CDR3 reads CASSRSGNTIYF. The DNA for the CDR3 is TGTGCCAGCAGTCGCTCTGGAAACACCATATATTTT.

This clonotype was observed at least ten times. The gene calls are TRBV16 and TRBJ2-7; no clear D gene. This CDR3 is built from 15 residues. Trimming stripped 3 bases from V and 2 bases from J, with 14 bases between. Germline-derived CDR1 and CDR2 are KGHSY and FQNENV. CDR3 DNA: TGTGCCAGCAGCCACAACGGGCAGGCTGCCTACGAGCAGTACTTC. Residues: CASSHNGQAAYEQYF.

This clonotype has at least ten counts. The chain has TRBV5-1 and TRBJ2-2, with TRBD1 matching over 9 bases. The CDR3 spans 15 residues. V trimming: 5 bases; J trimming: 5 bases; junction bases outside the gene matches: 7. The germline gives CDR1 SGHRS, CDR2 YFSETQ. As DNA, the CDR3 is TGCGCCAGCAGTTTCCTGACAGGGGGAACCGGGGAGCTGTTTTTT. Amino acids: CASSFLTGGTGELFF.

The CDR3 loop is CASRATGTAGLSGYTF. The CDR3 coding sequence is TGTGCCAGCAGAGCGACCGGGACAGCAGGGCTCAGTGGCTACACCTTC. The rearrangement uses TRBV7-8 and TRBJ1-2; 7 bases align to TRBD1. After removal of 6 bases from V and 7 bases from J, the junction contained 17 bases not matched to a gene. Looked up from germline, CDR1 is SGHVS and CDR2 is FQNEAQ. The CDR3 consists of 16 residues.

The table lists this clonotype with many counts. This chain uses TRBV5-4 with TRBJ2-3; D not certain. Germline V gene lookup returns CDR1 SGHNT and CDR2 YYREEE (reference sequence). The CDR3 spans 15 residues. The V end was cut by 1 base, the J end by 0 bases, with 9 bases between. The CDR3 loop reads CASSLTGPSTDTQYF. In DNA, the CDR3 is TGTGCCAGCAGCTTGACGGGTCCGAGCACAGATACGCAGTATTTT.

In regard to this clonotype: A read error may be the cause here, since a much bigger clone is one base away. J is TRBJ1-2 and V is TRBV28, with TRBD1 as a possible D gene (6 bases). The germline gives CDR1 MDHEN, CDR2 SYDVKM. The CDR3 runs to 17 residues. Trimming cost V 11 bases and J 4 bases, with 29 bases left between them. CDR3 DNA: TGTGCCTGCACCTACAGGGCCTCCCCAACCCGTTTCTATGGCTACACCTTC. This gives the protein CACTYRASPTRFYGYTF.

Of note for this clonotype: A much larger clone lies one base from this, so it may be a read error. The genes are TRBV7-2 and TRBJ1-3, with a possible D match to TRBD1 (5 bases). Trimming cost V 5 bases and J 8 bases, with 25 bases left between them. This CDR3 region has 17 residues. The V gene's germline CDR1 is SGHTA and CDR2 FQGNSA. The CDR3 DNA is TGTGCCAGCAGCCGACAGCCCGGGGGTACATCCGGAGACACCATATATTTT. Translated: CASSRQPGGTSGDTIYF.

As DNA, the CDR3 is TGTGCCAGCGGCCGGGGGAGCAATCAGCCCCAGCATTTT. Translation gives CASGRGSNQPQHF. This chain links TRBV2 with TRBJ1-5; a possible D gene is TRBD1 (5 bases). This CDR3 is built from 13 residues. Per germline, CDR1 SNHLY and CDR2 FYNNEI. Trimming cost V 8 bases and J 1 base, with 9 bases left between them.

This clonotype came up many times. The chain recombines TRBV11-2 with TRBJ2-1, with D possibly TRBD2 on 6 matching bases. The ends were cut back, 4 bases at V and 7 bases at J, with 20 bases in the middle. CDR3 size: 16 residues. Per germline, CDR1 SGHAT and CDR2 FQNNGV. Here the CDR3 DNA reads TGTGCCAGCAGCTCCAGTAGCGGAGACCGGGATAATGAGCAGTTCTTC. It is translated as CASSSSSGDRDNEQFF.

Worth noting for this clonotype: At one boundary the junction diverges from the germline segment, which might be a read error. CDR3 bases: TGTGCCTGCAGCTCCGGGACAGGGGTTATCTATGGCTACACCTTC. Translation gives CACSSGTGVIYGYTF. J is TRBJ1-2 and V is TRBV28; TRBD1 agrees at 10 bases. Germline CDR1 is MDHEN and CDR2 is SYDVKM. CDR3 size: 15 residues.

This clonotype was recorded at least ten times. The CDR3 sequence: CASSSRSGRATQYF. In nucleotides, the CDR3 is TGTGCCAGCAGCTCTCGTAGCGGGAGGGCGACCCAGTACTTC. The chain uses TRBV6-5 and TRBJ2-5, with 11 bases fitting TRBD2. Trimming cost V 6 bases and J 7 bases; bases outside gene matches: 7. Germline V CDR1 and CDR2: MNHEY, SVGAGI. CDR3 length: 14 amino acids.

This clonotype has at least ten counts. This chain links TRBV19 with TRBJ2-3; TRBD2 aligns across 9 bases. Germline V gene sequence: CDR1 LNHDA, CDR2 SQIVND (reference sequence). CDR3 size: 16 residues. Trimming took 1 base from V and 2 from J; bases not matched to a gene: 4. The CDR3 here is CASSIGAGGPTDTQYF. In DNA form, the CDR3 reads TGTGCCAGTAGTATAGGTGCGGGAGGGCCCACAGATACGCAGTATTTT.

This clonotype was recorded at least ten times. The chain is built from TRBV4-1 and TRBJ2-3; D uncertain. Trimming left V 4 bases short and J 3 bases short, with 14 bases between. Germline assignment: CDR1 MGHRA and CDR2 YSYEKL. The CDR3 sequence is 15 residues long. The CDR3 reads CASSPLPQATDTQYF. CDR3 nucleotide sequence: TGCGCCAGCAGCCCACTACCCCAGGCTACAGATACGCAGTATTTT.

This clonotype was counted ten times or more. J is TRBJ2-7 and V is TRBV11-3; D unresolved. Deletions cut 1 base from V and 5 bases from J, with 6 bases between. This CDR3 contains 12 residues. In germline, CDR1 is SGHNT, CDR2 YENEEA. As DNA, the CDR3 is TGTGCCAGCAGCTTAGCAGAGAACGAGCAGTACTTC. It is translated as CASSLAENEQYF.